The 25 T cell receptor beta chains in this list originate from one sample, sequenced in a study of blood T cell repertoires in COVID-19. The data were produced by immunoSEQ multiplex PCR, yet TCRdb's version contains in-frame clones alone and is incomplete. The data contain some 250,000 clones, about 76% of them singletons. Sequenced material: peripheral blood. The receptors shown here come from a woman aged 55-69 years with active or convalescent COVID-19.

The V and J genes are TRBV9 and TRBJ2-3; a possible D gene is TRBD2 (5 bases). This CDR3 contains 15 residues. In germline, CDR1 is SGDLS, CDR2 YYNGEE. Between the trimmed V and J ends, which lost 2 bases and 3 bases, there was a span of 13 bases. The CDR3 sequence is CASSVVPSPTDTQYF. The CDR3, as DNA: TGTGCCAGCAGCGTCGTCCCTAGCCCGACAGATACGCAGTATTTT.

This clone was detected only once. This chain connects TRBV7-2 to TRBJ1-2; a possible D gene is TRBD1 (6 bases). V lost 1 base to trimming and J lost 0 bases, with 15 bases between them. Looked up from germline, CDR1 is SGHTA and CDR2 is FQGNSA. CDR3 length: 17 amino acids. CDR3: CASSLGSTGLTNYGYTF. DNA of the CDR3: TGTGCCAGCAGCTTAGGTAGTACAGGGCTGACTAACTATGGCTACACCTTC.

The chain combines TRBV29-1 with TRBJ2-2; the D gene is possibly TRBD1 (6 bases). In germline, CDR1 is SQVTM, CDR2 ANQGSEA. V was cut by 7 bases and J by 3 bases, with 12 bases left in between. There are 13 residues in the CDR3. In DNA form, the CDR3 reads TGCAGCGGACAACAGGGTTACACCGGGGAGCTGTTTTTT. The encoded protein is CSGQQGYTGELFF.

The chain carries TRBV4-3 and TRBJ1-1; 8 positions match TRBD1. The V gene end was trimmed by 0 bases and the J gene end by 2 bases; junction bases not matched to a gene: 5. The CDR3 has 16 amino acids. CDR1 LGHNA and CDR2 YSLEER come from the germline V gene. The CDR3 coding sequence is TGCGCCAGCAGCCAAGATCTGGGACAGGTAAACACTGAAGCTTTCTTT. It encodes CASSQDLGQVNTEAFF.

The genes are TRBV6-5 and TRBJ1-1; TRBD1 matches at 7 bases. Germline loops: CDR1 MNHEY, CDR2 SVGAGI. This CDR3 contains 15 residues. V shed 2 bases, J shed 4 bases, and the junction held 7 bases outside the gene matches. CDR3 sequence reads: CASSYERGRVTEAFF. In DNA form, the CDR3 reads TGTGCCAGCAGTTACGAGAGGGGGCGCGTCACTGAAGCTTTCTTT.

This chain links TRBV10-3 with TRBJ2-7, with TRBD1 matching 11 bases. This CDR3 region has 14 residues. V was clipped by 7 bases and J by 3 bases; unmatched bases: 5. Germline V CDR1 and CDR2: ENHRY, SYGVKD. The CDR3 protein is CAINGGTGGYEQYF. In DNA, the CDR3 is TGTGCCATCAACGGGGGGACAGGGGGCTACGAGCAGTACTTC.

The gene calls are TRBV5-4 and TRBJ2-7; 9 nucleotides align to TRBD1. V trimming: 4 bases; J trimming: 2 bases; junction bases outside the gene matches: 10. This CDR3 spans 16 amino acids. The germline CDR1 and CDR2 sequences are SGHNT and YYREEE (reference sequence). CDR3 in DNA: TGTGCCAGCAGCCTAACCCCGGGACAGGGCCCCTACGAGCAGTACTTC. Amino acid sequence: CASSLTPGQGPYEQYF. Together with reference TRBV5-4 and TRBJ2-7, the CDR3 gives the full variable domain: ETGVTQSPTHLIKTRGQQVTLRCSSQSGHNTVSWYQQALGQGPQFIFQYYREEENGRGNFPPRFSGLQFPNYSSELNVNALELDDSALYLCASSLTPGQGPYEQYFGPGTRLTVT.

In regard to this clone: The sample has other DNA sequences that encode this CDR3 too. This rearrangement joins TRBV27 to TRBJ2-7, with 7 bases fitting TRBD2. The CDR3 is 14 residues long. Unmatched junction bases numbered 3, after V lost 3 bases and J lost 1 base. Germline V gene lookup returns CDR1 MNHEY and CDR2 SMNVEV (reference sequence). The CDR3, as DNA: TGTGCCAGCAGTTTGGGAGGGCGGTCCTACGAGCAGTACTTC. Amino acids: CASSLGGRSYEQYF.

The chain is built from TRBV6-5 and TRBJ1-2; 10 bases are a match to TRBD1. CDR1 and CDR2 (germline): MNHEY, SVGAGI. The CDR3 length is 14 residues. The J segment lost 3 bases and the V segment lost 6 bases, leaving 4 bases of the junction unmatched. The CDR3 loop reads CASRDRGSDYGYTF. The DNA of the CDR3 is TGTGCCAGCAGGGACAGGGGGTCCGACTATGGCTACACCTTC.

There are a few counts of this clone. Here the CDR3 reads CASSTAGTGVSPLHF. For the CDR3, the DNA is TGTGCCAGTAGTACCGCCGGGACAGGAGTATCACCCCTCCACTTT. The gene calls are TRBV19 and TRBJ1-6; 8 positions match TRBD1. The CDR3 length is 15 residues. Trimming cost V 4 bases and J 10 bases; bases outside gene matches: 9. The germline V gene has CDR1 LNHDA and CDR2 SQIVND (reference sequence).

V usage is TRBV7-2 and J usage is TRBJ1-1, with 10 bases aligning to TRBD1. Trimming removed 0 bases from V and 5 bases from J; junction bases left unmatched: 3. The CDR3 is 15 residues long. Germline-derived CDR1 and CDR2 are SGHTA and FQGNSA. The DNA of the CDR3 is TGTGCCAGCAGCTTAGCGGGACAGGGGTCTACTGAAGCTTTCTTT. Translating it yields CASSLAGQGSTEAFF.

The DNA for the CDR3 is TGTGCCAGCAGCCCCACCGGGACAGCACAAGAGACCCAGTACTTC. Its protein product is CASSPTGTAQETQYF. The V gene is TRBV11-2, the J gene TRBJ2-5; 7 nucleotides agree with TRBD1. The CDR3 spans 15 residues. V shed 5 bases, J shed 2 bases, and the junction held 8 bases outside the gene matches. In germline, CDR1 is SGHAT, CDR2 FQNNGV.

The rearrangement uses TRBV19 and TRBJ2-2; D is ambiguous. The germline V gene has CDR1 LNHDA and CDR2 SQIVND (reference sequence). V shed 3 bases and J shed 0 bases, with 11 bases lying between them. This CDR3 contains 16 residues. The CDR3 DNA reads TGTGCCAGTAGTATCTGGGCTATAGCGAACACCGGGGAGCTGTTTTTT. It translates to CASSIWAIANTGELFF.

V is TRBV7-2 and J is TRBJ2-5, with unresolved D. The CDR3 spans 11 residues. Germline V gives CDR1 SGHTA, CDR2 FQGNSA. V gave up 6 bases and J gave up 3 bases, with 5 bases separating them. CDR3: CASRAEETQYF. The CDR3 DNA sequence: TGTGCCAGCAGGGCAGAAGAGACCCAGTACTTC.

The chain links TRBV9 to TRBJ2-7; D gene unclear. Trimming cost V 4 bases and J 3 bases, with 11 bases left between them. CDR1 SGDLS and CDR2 YYNGEE come from the germline V gene. The CDR3 extends over 13 amino acids. DNA of the CDR3: TGTGCCAGCAGCCCCGGGTTTGACTACGAGCAGTACTTC. It specifies CASSPGFDYEQYF.

The J gene is TRBJ2-7, the V gene TRBV19; 7 nucleotides match TRBD2. The V and J ends lost 6 bases and 1 base, in that order; junction bases with no gene match: 3. The CDR3 loop spans 13 amino acids. The germline V gene encodes CDR1 LNHDA and CDR2 SQIVND (reference sequence). The CDR3 DNA sequence: TGTGCCAGTAGCACGGGGGGTTCCTACGAGCAGTACTTC. Protein sequence: CASSTGGSYEQYF. Together with reference TRBV19 and TRBJ2-7, the CDR3 gives the full variable domain: DGGITQSPKYLFRKEGQNVTLSCEQNLNHDAMYWYRQDPGQGLRLIYYSQIVNDFQKGDIAEGYSVSREKKESFPLTVTSAQKNPTAFYLCASSTGGSYEQYFGPGTRLTVT.

This clone was recorded once. The chain recombines TRBV14 with TRBJ2-7; possible D gene TRBD1, 6 bases. This CDR3 has 14 residues. Germline loops: CDR1 SGHDN, CDR2 FVKESK. The V and J ends lost 2 bases and 4 bases respectively, with 12 bases between them. CDR3 loop: CASSQKGHSYEQYF. The CDR3 DNA sequence: TGTGCCAGCAGCCAAAAGGGACATTCTTACGAGCAGTACTTC. The complete variable domain, with remaining parts taken from reference TRBV14 and TRBJ2-7, reads EAGVTQFPSHSVIEKGQTVTLRCDPISGHDNLYWYRRVMGKEIKFLLHFVKESKQDESGMPNNRFLAERTGGTYSTLKVQPAELEDSGVYFCASSQKGHSYEQYFGPGTRLTVT.

This rearrangement joins TRBV7-2 to TRBJ1-2; D is uncertain. The ends were cut back, 3 bases at V and 1 base at J, with 12 bases in the middle. Germline lookup yields CDR1 SGHTA and CDR2 FQGNSA. This CDR3 comprises 15 residues. CDR3 region: CASSFGPGLNYGYTF. The CDR3 DNA sequence: TGTGCCAGCAGCTTTGGGCCAGGACTTAACTATGGCTACACCTTC.

This clone came up a few times. The rearrangement uses TRBV5-1 and TRBJ1-4; 11 bases line up with TRBD1. CDR1 is SGHRS and CDR2 is YFSETQ in the germline V gene. The CDR3 has 15 residues. Losses at the gene ends were 4 bases for V and 8 bases for J; bases not matched to a gene: 7. This CDR3 reads CASSLRTGGEEKLFF. For the CDR3, the DNA is TGCGCCAGCAGCCTCCGGACAGGGGGCGAAGAAAAACTGTTTTTT. Together with reference TRBV5-1 and TRBJ1-4, the CDR3 gives the full variable domain: KAGVTQTPRYLIKTRGQQVTLSCSPISGHRSVSWYQQTPGQGLQFLFEYFSETQRNKGNFPGRFSGRQFSNSRSEMNVSTLELGDSALYLCASSLRTGGEEKLFFGSGTQLSVL.

The chain carries TRBV15 and TRBJ2-7; the D is unclear. CDR3 length: 17 amino acids. Germline V gene lookup returns CDR1 LNHNV and CDR2 YYDKDF (reference sequence). Deletions cut 0 bases from V and 3 bases from J, with 18 bases between. The DNA for the CDR3 is TGTGCCACCAGCAGAGATTTTACAACTATCCGCGTCTACGAGCAGTACTTC. It specifies CATSRDFTTIRVYEQYF.

This chain links TRBV9 with TRBJ2-1; 13 nucleotides align to TRBD2. The CDR3 totals 19 residues. The ends lost 0 bases at V and 1 base at J; junction bases unmatched: 7. Germline V gives CDR1 SGDLS, CDR2 YYNGEE. Here the CDR3 DNA reads TGTGCCAGCAGCGTAGCTGGTACTAGCGGGGGGGCTTCCTACAATGAGCAGTTCTTC. Protein product: CASSVAGTSGGASYNEQFF.

The chain employs TRBV7-2 and TRBJ1-2; TRBD1 matches at 8 bases. The CDR3 consists of 15 residues. Germline-derived CDR1 and CDR2 are SGHTA and FQGNSA. The trim removed 3 bases at V and 4 bases at J, leaving 7 bases unmatched. CDR3 DNA sequence: TGTGCCAGCAGCTTGATGACAGGGGCGGCCTATGGCTACACCTTC. This translates into CASSLMTGAAYGYTF.

This chain connects TRBV7-8 to TRBJ1-4, with 7 nucleotides matching TRBD1. Germline loops: CDR1 SGHVS, CDR2 FQNEAQ. V shed 3 bases and J 4 bases; nucleotides not matched to a gene: 8. The CDR3 contains 16 residues. This CDR3 is CASSFNDRVNNEKLFF. The CDR3 coding sequence is TGTGCCAGCAGCTTTAACGACAGGGTCAATAATGAAAAACTGTTTTTT.

The table lists this clone with a few counts. This chain uses TRBV6-5 with TRBJ2-7; 8 nucleotides align to TRBD1. The junction had 6 bases not matched to a gene; V was cut back by 5 bases and J by 3 bases. This CDR3 has 14 amino acids. The germline CDR1 and CDR2 sequences are MNHEY and SVGAGI. The CDR3 sequence is CASSPDTGGYEQYF. As DNA, the CDR3 is TGTGCCAGCAGTCCAGACACAGGGGGCTACGAGCAGTACTTC.

The chain joins TRBV9 to TRBJ2-5, with 12 bases fitting TRBD1. Trimming cost V 1 base and J 5 bases; bases outside gene matches: 6. In germline, CDR1 is SGDLS, CDR2 YYNGEE. This CDR3 is 16 amino acids long. As DNA, the CDR3 is TGTGCCAGCAGCGTATCCGGGACAGGGGGCGCGGAGACCCAGTACTTC. Translated: CASSVSGTGGAETQYF.